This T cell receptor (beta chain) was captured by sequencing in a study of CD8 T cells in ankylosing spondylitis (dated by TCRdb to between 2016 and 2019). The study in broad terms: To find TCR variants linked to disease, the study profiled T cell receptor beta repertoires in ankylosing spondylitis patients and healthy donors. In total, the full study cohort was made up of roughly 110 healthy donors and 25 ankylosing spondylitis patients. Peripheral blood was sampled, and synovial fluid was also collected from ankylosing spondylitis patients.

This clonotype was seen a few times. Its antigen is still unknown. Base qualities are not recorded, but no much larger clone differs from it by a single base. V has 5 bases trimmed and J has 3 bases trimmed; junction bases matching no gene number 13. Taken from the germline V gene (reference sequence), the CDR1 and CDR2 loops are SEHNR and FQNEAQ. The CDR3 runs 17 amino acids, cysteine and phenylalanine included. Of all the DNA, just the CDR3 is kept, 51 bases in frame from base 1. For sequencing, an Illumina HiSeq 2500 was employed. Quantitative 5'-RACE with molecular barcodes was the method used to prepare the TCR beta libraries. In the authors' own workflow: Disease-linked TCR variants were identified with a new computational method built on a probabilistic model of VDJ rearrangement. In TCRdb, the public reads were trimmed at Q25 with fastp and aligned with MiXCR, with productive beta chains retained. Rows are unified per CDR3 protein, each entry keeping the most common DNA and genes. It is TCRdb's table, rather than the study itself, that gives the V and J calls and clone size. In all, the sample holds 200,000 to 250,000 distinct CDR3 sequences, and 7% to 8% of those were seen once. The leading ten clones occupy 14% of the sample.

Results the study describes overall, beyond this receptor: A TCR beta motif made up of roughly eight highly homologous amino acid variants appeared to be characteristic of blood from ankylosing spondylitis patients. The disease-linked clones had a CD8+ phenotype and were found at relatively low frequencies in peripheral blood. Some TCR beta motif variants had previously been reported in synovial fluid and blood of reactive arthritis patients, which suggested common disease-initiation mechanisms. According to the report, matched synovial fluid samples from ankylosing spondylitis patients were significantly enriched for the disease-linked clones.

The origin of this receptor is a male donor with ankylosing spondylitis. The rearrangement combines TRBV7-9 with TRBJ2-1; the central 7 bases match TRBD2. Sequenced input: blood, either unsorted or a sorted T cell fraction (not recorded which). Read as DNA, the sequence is TGTGCCAGCAGCCCAACCCGGCTAGCGGACAACTACAATGAGCAGTTCTTC. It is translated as CASSPTRLADNYNEQFF.